Given below is one T cell receptor beta chain in context. One base away lies a much larger clone, so this may be a sequencing read error. The sample belongs to a study of CD8+CD57+ T cells in acquired aplastic anemia. This CDR3 has 15 residues. V lost 2 bases to trimming and J lost 4 bases, with 14 bases between them. Germline V CDR1 and CDR2: KGHSY, FQNENV. Template material for TCR beta VDJ and CDR3 profiling consisted of genomic DNA. One entry per CDR3 protein, called by TCRdb with MiXCR from the reads. The data show approximately 200,000 distinct CDR3 sequences, approximately 52% seen once. The V gene is TRBV16, the J gene TRBJ1-2, with TRBD1 as a possible D gene (5 bases). The sample comprised sorted CD4+, CD8+, or CD8+CD57+ T cells (not recorded which) from PBMCs. This TCR came from a human donor in good health, serving as a control. The CDR3 here is CASSQKGAVSYGYTF. In DNA, the CDR3 is TGTGCCAGCAGCCAAAAAGGGGCTGTGAGCTATGGCTACACCTTC.